Here is one TCR beta chain with its context. Its matching antigen is unknown. The sample belongs to a study of blood T cells in healthy people across ages. It was with a sample-barcoded 5' primer and a J-beta primer mix that a second PCR of about 6 to 12 cycles was run. Each single sample gave us at least 2.5 million CDR3-containing paired-end reads. Via MiXCR, TCRdb re-called the 5' RACE reads, giving one row per CDR3 protein. The table shows 1.8 million or so distinct CDR3 sequences, with around 40% occurring only once. Study-level points and caveats: Comparison with aged donors showed that long-lived donors had more naive CD4+ cells and higher diversity. Not knowing donor CMV status may have confounded expanded clonotype changes.

Trimming removed 3 bases at V and 9 bases at J, with 16 bases between. Germline V CDR1 and CDR2: SGHRS, YFSETQ. The CDR3 runs 15 residues. Input material: blood. The TCR comes from a human donor in good health. V is TRBV5-1 and J is TRBJ1-6, with D unresolved. CDR3 in amino acids: CASSSDRTGISPLHF. The CDR3 nucleotides read TGCGCCAGCAGCTCGGACCGGACGGGGATTTCACCCCTCCACTTT.